Listed below are T cell receptor beta chains from one sample, sequenced in a study of a mutant IDH1 vaccine in newly diagnosed glioma. Clones were read by immunoSEQ multiplex PCR, and TCRdb kept only the in-frame ones, dropping some. The sample has tens of thousands of clones; about 86% are singletons. The sample consisted of PBMCs, taken from a glioma patient treated with radiotherapy, temozolomide or both. These receptors originate from a man between 25 and 39 years old with glioma. Each CDR3 is given with its conserved first and last residue. D genes are given only for firm matches. For some rows the clone size is stated as once, few or many, or as a class when expanded; others skip it.

d_call	clone_size	j_call	v_call	cdr3_nt	cdr3_aa
TRBD2	.	TRBJ2-2	TRBV7-8	TGTGCCAGCAGCCCCGGAGTAGCGGGGATAAGCGGGGAGCTGTTTTTT	CASSPGVAGISGELFF
.	.	TRBJ2-7	TRBV7-8	TGTGCCAGCAGCTTCACAGGGAACGAGCAGTACTTC	CASSFTGNEQYF
TRBD1	.	TRBJ1-4	TRBV13	TGTGCCAGCAGTGGACAGGGGGTGGGAGAAAAACTGTTTTTT	CASSGQGVGEKLFF
TRBD2	.	TRBJ2-3	TRBV27	TGTGCCAGCAGTTCCATTAGCGGGGGCTTTAGCACAGATACGCAGTATTTT	CASSSISGGFSTDTQYF
.	.	TRBJ2-7	TRBV9	TGTGCCAGCAGCCCTTGGGTCTCTTCCATTGAGCAGTACTTC	CASSPWVSSIEQYF
TRBD1	.	TRBJ1-2	TRBV5-1	TGCGCCAGCAGCGCTGGGACAGCAGTTAACTATGGCTACACCTTC	CASSAGTAVNYGYTF
.	.	TRBJ2-5	TRBV18	TGTGCCAGCTCACCACGGTTACAAGAGACCCAGTACTTC	CASSPRLQETQYF
.	.	TRBJ2-7	TRBV7-9	TGTGCCAGCAGCACAGGGTTACCCTACGAGCAGTACTTC	CASSTGLPYEQYF
.	.	TRBJ2-7	TRBV19	TGTGCCAGTAGCGCCGGACAGTCCTACGAGCAGTACTTC	CASSAGQSYEQYF
.	.	TRBJ1-2	TRBV15	TGTGCCACCAGCAGAGAGGGTGGCCCCTATGGCTACACCTTC	CATSREGGPYGYTF
.	.	TRBJ2-1	TRBV27	TGTGCCAGCAGTTTCGAGGGGGGGGCTTGGTTCGAGGGACACAATGAGCAGTTCTTC	CASSFEGGAWFEGHNEQFF
.	.	TRBJ2-7	TRBV7-2	TGTGCCAGCAGCTTAGGCAGGGAGAACGAGCAGTACTTC	CASSLGRENEQYF
.	.	TRBJ2-5	TRBV9	TGTGCCAGCAGCGTCCAGGGATTTGGATTGGGCCAAGAGACCCAGTACTTC	CASSVQGFGLGQETQYF
.	few	TRBJ1-1	TRBV15	TGTGCCACCAGCAGAGCCCGGATTGTCGGCACTGAAGCTTTCTTT	CATSRARIVGTEAFF
TRBD1	once	TRBJ2-7	TRBV19	TGTGCCAGTAAGTCGACAGGGGCCTACGAGCAGTACTTC	CASKSTGAYEQYF
.	.	TRBJ2-3	TRBV12-2	TGTGCAAGTCGCTTACCTCTACGGCGACAGATGATCACAGATACGCAGTATTTT	CASRLPLRRQMITDTQYF
TRBD1	.	TRBJ1-1	TRBV6-6	TGTGCCAGCACAGGGGGGCCCTTATATGAAGCTTTCTTT	CASTGGPLYEAFF
TRBD1	.	TRBJ2-5	TRBV28	TGTGCCAGCACGCCGTGGCGCCGAACAGGGGGTACGCAAGAGACCCAGTACTTC	CASTPWRRTGGTQETQYF
TRBD1	.	TRBJ1-5	TRBV2	TGTGCCAGCAGTCGACAGGGAAATCAGCCCCAGCATTTT	CASSRQGNQPQHF
.	.	TRBJ1-1	TRBV5-6	TGTGCCAGCAGCTTCGGACGTTGGGGTGAAGCTTTCTTT	CASSFGRWGEAFF
.	.	TRBJ1-5	TRBV30	TGTGCCTGGAGTGTGGCGGGGTATCAGCCCCAGCATTTT	CAWSVAGYQPQHF
TRBD2	.	TRBJ2-3	TRBV28	TGTGCCAGCATAACAGCGGGGGGGCTAACTACGCAGTATTTT	CASITAGGLTTQYF
.	.	TRBJ2-7	TRBV2	TGTGCCAGCAGTCCGACCCTGTACAGCACAAGAACGTTCGAGCAGTACTTC	CASSPTLYSTRTFEQYF
TRBD1	.	TRBJ1-2	TRBV18	TGTGCCAGCTCACCCCGACCGGGACAGCGAAACCCTAACTATGGCTACACCTTC	CASSPRPGQRNPNYGYTF
TRBD1	.	TRBJ1-2	TRBV5-1	TGCGCCAGCAGCCGCGGACAGGGAGGGGGGCTGGATGGCTACACCTTC	CASSRGQGGGLDGYTF